This T cell receptor (beta chain) was recovered during a study of response to subunit inactivated influenza vaccine. Germline V gene data show CDR1 as SGDLS and CDR2 as YYNGEE. The CDR3 contains 15 residues. Trimming cost V 0 bases and J 3 bases; bases outside gene matches: 3. TCRdb itself ran the RT-PCR reads through MiXCR, one entry per CDR3 protein. This sample has about half a million distinct CDR3 sequences; over 25% occur once, and the top ten carry under 2.5%. Findings of the study overall: Authors suggested each seasonal influenza vaccination recruits few new T cells.

In the case of this clonotype: Its antigen is undetermined.

Sample: CD4+ T cells sorted from PBMCs, taken roughly 5 days after vaccination. The sequence was collected from a man aged 45-65 years who received an inactivated influenza vaccine. The chain joins TRBV9 to TRBJ1-5; 7 bases match TRBD1. CDR3 in amino acids: CASSVGGGNNQPQHF. CDR3 bases: TGTGCCAGCAGCGTAGGAGGGGGCAACAATCAGCCCCAGCATTTT.